The 10 T cell receptor beta chains below were found in one sample sequenced in a study of shared clonotypes between healthy human individuals. TCRdb keeps only in-frame clones here, not all; method: immunoSEQ multiplex PCR. The repertoire includes roughly 1,500,000 clones, 98% of them detected once, and under 0.45% sits in the top ten. The specimen sequenced was naive CD4+ T cells sorted from blood. The subset: CD45RA+ positively selected. The receptors come from a man aged 25 to 40 in good health.

The V call is TRBV11-2, the J call TRBJ2-3; TRBD2 matches 11 bases. J gave up 0 bases and V 3 bases, and 5 bases lay outside the gene matches. CDR3 length equals 17 residues. Germline CDR1 SGHAT, CDR2 FQNNGV. DNA of the CDR3: TGTGCCAGCAGCTTGGCGACTAGCGGGATTAGCACAGATACGCAGTATTTT. This translates into CASSLATSGISTDTQYF.

The V and J genes are TRBV9 and TRBJ2-3, with D perhaps matching TRBD1 (5 bases). CDR1 is SGDLS and CDR2 is YYNGEE in the germline V gene. This CDR3 is built from 17 residues. V lost 0 bases to trimming and J lost 0 bases, with 14 bases between them. CDR3 coding DNA: TGTGCCAGCAGCGTAGAAATGGGGCCCAGGAGCACAGATACGCAGTATTTT. Residues: CASSVEMGPRSTDTQYF.

This rearrangement joins TRBV28 to TRBJ1-4, with 9 positions matching TRBD1. CDR3 length: 15 amino acids. The germline V gene has CDR1 MDHEN and CDR2 SYDVKM. Trimming at V came to 6 bases and at J to 1 base, leaving 3 bases not matched to a gene. CDR3 bases: TGTGCCAGCAGCCAGGACAGGGGAACTAATGAAAAACTGTTTTTT. It translates to CASSQDRGTNEKLFF.

This chain uses TRBV15 with TRBJ1-2; D is possibly TRBD1 (5 bases). Trimming shortened V by 0 bases and J by 6 bases, and 11 bases separated the two germline ends. The germline V gene has CDR1 LNHNV and CDR2 YYDKDF (reference sequence). There are 14 residues in the CDR3. CDR3: CATSREAGRDGYTF. CDR3 in DNA: TGTGCCACCAGCAGAGAGGCGGGGCGGGATGGCTACACCTTC.

The J gene is TRBJ2-1, the V gene TRBV9; TRBD2 matches at 15 bases. J gave up 5 bases and V 0 bases, and 6 bases lay outside the gene matches. Germline lookup yields CDR1 SGDLS and CDR2 YYNGEE. The CDR3 loop spans 18 amino acids. Here the CDR3 reads CASSVGTSGRAANNEQFF. CDR3 nucleotide sequence: TGTGCCAGCAGCGTAGGGACTAGCGGGAGGGCAGCGAACAATGAGCAGTTCTTC.

J is TRBJ2-3 and V is TRBV5-1; D perhaps matches TRBD2 (6 bases). The CDR3 extends over 16 amino acids. Germline lookup yields CDR1 SGHRS and CDR2 YFSETQ. V was clipped by 0 bases and J by 0 bases, with 11 bases between them. The CDR3 is CASSLDGRWSTDTQYF. CDR3 DNA: TGCGCCAGCAGCTTGGACGGGAGATGGAGCACAGATACGCAGTATTTT.

This clone appeared once. This chain connects TRBV5-1 to TRBJ1-1; no firm D call. CDR3 size: 13 residues. Looked up from germline, CDR1 is SGHRS and CDR2 is YFSETQ. V was pared by 2 bases and J by 1 base, with 6 bases between. DNA of the CDR3: TGCGCCAGCAGCTTCGAAGGGAACACTGAAGCTTTCTTT. Residues: CASSFEGNTEAFF. The entire variable domain, with the rest obtained from reference TRBV5-1 and TRBJ1-1, is as follows: KAGVTQTPRYLIKTRGQQVTLSCSPISGHRSVSWYQQTPGQGLQFLFEYFSETQRNKGNFPGRFSGRQFSNSRSEMNVSTLELGDSALYLCASSFEGNTEAFFGQGTRLTVV.

Comments on this clone: Other DNA sequences of this sample code for an identical CDR3. The rearrangement links TRBV20-1 to TRBJ2-1; D is unresolved. Between the trimmed V and J ends, which lost 1 base and 10 bases, there was a span of 8 bases. The CDR3 is 11 residues long. Germline V gene data show CDR1 as DFQATT and CDR2 as SNEGSKA (reference sequence). CDR3 DNA sequence: TGCAGTGCTAGAGGCCTAGGGGAGCAGTTCTTC. Residues: CSARGLGEQFF.

J is TRBJ2-6 and V is TRBV18; perhaps TRBD1 as D (5 bases). The V end lost 5 bases, the J end lost 0 bases, and 14 bases lay between the germline ends. CDR1 and CDR2 (germline): KGHSH, LQKENI. The CDR3 contains 17 residues. The CDR3 DNA reads TGTGCCAGCTCATACCCAGGGATTCGCTCTGGGGCCAACGTCCTGACTTTC. Amino acids: CASSYPGIRSGANVLTF.

The rearrangement uses TRBV28 and TRBJ2-7; 7 bases are shared with TRBD2. CDR1 MDHEN and CDR2 SYDVKM come from the germline V gene. The CDR3 extends over 15 amino acids. The junction had 4 bases not matched to a gene; V was cut back by 2 bases and J by 0 bases. The CDR3 protein is CASSLGREYSYEQYF. Here the CDR3 DNA reads TGTGCCAGCAGTTTAGGGCGGGAGTACTCCTACGAGCAGTACTTC.